The 26 T cell receptor beta chains below were found in one sample sequenced in a study of graft-versus-host responses after intestinal transplantation. Using immunoSEQ multiplex PCR, the repertoire was profiled, and TCRdb retains in-frame clones only, with some absent. The sample has several thousand clones, about a quarter seen once. The sequenced sample was alloreactive CD4+ T cells from a mixed lymphocyte reaction culture, obtained before transplantation. Subset given: CFSE-low proliferating T cells sorted from approximately 6-day pre-transplant mixed lymphocyte reaction (GvH or HvG direction). Receptors originate from a human patient who was an organ donor for intestinal transplantation.

This clone is medium-sized in the sample. V and J are TRBV7-9 and TRBJ2-3, with 12 bases aligning to TRBD2. Germline assignment: CDR1 SEHNR and CDR2 FQNEAQ (reference sequence). V lost 3 bases, J lost 5 bases, and 12 bases stayed unmatched. This CDR3 is built from 18 residues. CDR3 nucleotide sequence: TGTGCCAGCAGCTTCAGATCGTCTAGCGGGAGGGCCGGAGATACGCAGTATTTT. Its protein is CASSFRSSSGRAGDTQYF. The full variable domain, completed using reference TRBV7-9 and TRBJ2-3, is DTGVSQNPRHKITKRGQNVTFRCDPISEHNRLYWYRQTLGQGPEFLTYFQNEAQLEKSRLLSDRFSAERPKGSFSTLEIQRTEQGDSAMYLCASSFRSSSGRAGDTQYFGPGTRLTVL.

CDR3 in amino acids: CASARGDTQYF. As DNA, the CDR3 is TGTGCCAGTGCACGGGGAGATACGCAGTATTTT. The chain uses TRBV6-5 and TRBJ2-3; TRBD2 is a possible D gene (5 bases). V was cut by 9 bases and J by 5 bases, with 9 bases left in between. The length of the CDR3 is 11 residues. Looked up from germline, CDR1 is MNHEY and CDR2 is SVGAGI.

The chain uses TRBV11-2 and TRBJ1-1; D uncertain. Germline values: CDR1 SGHAT, CDR2 FQNNGV. There are 15 residues in the CDR3. Trimming took 2 bases from V and 1 from J, leaving 11 bases between them. The DNA for the CDR3 is TGTGCCAGCAGCTTAAGCGGGCGGAGGAACACTGAAGCTTTCTTT. It encodes CASSLSGRRNTEAFF.

J is TRBJ1-3 and V is TRBV21-1; the table's TRBD1 call for D was not verified on the DNA. TRBV21-1 is designated a pseudogene. This CDR3 is 16 amino acids long. The CDR3 bases are TGTGCCAGCAGCACAAGGACAGGGGGCGCGGGAAACACCATATATTTT. Encoded protein: CASSTRTGGAGNTIYF.

This clone was detected a few times. The gene calls are TRBV4-2 and TRBJ2-7; the match to TRBD2 covers 7 bases. Losses at the gene ends were 1 base for V and 3 bases for J; bases not matched to a gene: 9. Germline CDR1 and CDR2: LGHNA and YNFKEQ. The CDR3 is 16 residues long. The CDR3 DNA sequence: TGTGCCAGCAGCCAAGGGCGGGCTAGCGGAATCTACGAGCAGTACTTC. As protein: CASSQGRASGIYEQYF.

In this sample, this clone turned up a few times. The chain employs TRBV13 and TRBJ1-2, with D perhaps TRBD1 (5 bases). CDR3 size: 14 residues. In germline, CDR1 is PRHDT, CDR2 FYEKMQ (reference sequence). CDR3 nucleotide sequence: TGTGCGACCCAAGATCGGGGGTATGAGGATGGCTACACCTTC. This gives the protein CATQDRGYEDGYTF.

This clone appeared a single time. The chain joins TRBV4-1 to TRBJ1-4; D is unresolved. The V gene lost 1 base and the J gene lost 3 bases, with 12 bases spanning the gap. Germline V gene sequence: CDR1 MGHRA, CDR2 YSYEKL. The CDR3 totals 16 residues. The CDR3 sequence: CASSQAHGIPNEKLFF. The CDR3 nucleotides are TGCGCCAGCAGCCAAGCACACGGGATTCCTAATGAAAAACTGTTTTTT.

The chain uses TRBV9 and TRBJ1-1; D ambiguous. V lost 0 bases to trimming and J lost 0 bases, with 6 bases between them. CDR3 length: 14 residues. Germline CDR1 and CDR2: SGDLS and YYNGEE. The CDR3 sequence is CASSVGFMNTEAFF. In DNA form, the CDR3 reads TGTGCCAGCAGCGTAGGTTTCATGAACACTGAAGCTTTCTTT.

In its sample, this clone was seen a few times. J is TRBJ1-5 and V is TRBV6-1; 10 bases are a match to TRBD1. The CDR3 loop spans 15 amino acids. V was clipped by 6 bases and J by 1 base; unmatched bases: 3. CDR1 and CDR2 (germline): MNHNS, SASEGT. The CDR3 sequence: CASRRQGASNQPQHF. The CDR3 bases are TGTGCCAGCAGACGACAGGGGGCAAGCAATCAGCCCCAGCATTTT.

This clone was counted only a few times. As DNA, the CDR3 is TGTGCCAGCAGCTTACCGGCTAGCGGACCAAGCACAGATACGCAGTATTTT. It yields the protein CASSLPASGPSTDTQYF. The chain recombines TRBV11-3 with TRBJ2-3; the match to TRBD2 covers 7 bases. CDR3 length: 17 residues. The V gene's germline CDR1 is SGHNT and CDR2 YENEEA. The V and J ends lost 2 bases and 0 bases, in that order; junction bases with no gene match: 8.

By proportion, this clone is medium-sized. The rearrangement uses TRBV7-2 and TRBJ1-4; the D gene is possibly TRBD1 (5 bases). Germline V gene lookup returns CDR1 SGHTA and CDR2 FQGNSA. This CDR3 is built from 15 residues. Deletions cut 2 bases from V and 10 bases from J, with 17 bases between. CDR3 DNA sequence: TGTGCCAGCAGCTTAAACCCGGCAGGGTCGGGAAAACTGTTTTTT. This codes for CASSLNPAGSGKLFF.

This clone was counted at least ten times. The chain carries TRBV15 and TRBJ1-2; 10 positions agree with TRBD1. Germline V CDR1 and CDR2: LNHNV, YYDKDF (reference sequence). CDR3 size: 17 residues. Trimming at V came to 0 bases and at J to 4 bases, leaving 8 bases not matched to a gene. The CDR3 nucleotides are TGTGCCACCAGCAGAGATCAGGGGGACAGGGGACCCTATGGCTACACCTTC. Its protein is CATSRDQGDRGPYGYTF.

This clone is judged medium-sized. The chain uses TRBV29-1 and TRBJ1-2; 8 bases match TRBD1. Germline loops: CDR1 SQVTM, CDR2 ANQGSEA. The CDR3 consists of 14 residues. V was pared by 4 bases and J by 2 bases, with 6 bases of the junction left unmatched. The CDR3 protein is CSVGVGTGNYGYTF. CDR3 coding DNA: TGCAGCGTTGGAGTCGGGACAGGCAACTATGGCTACACCTTC.

In its sample, this clone ranks as medium-sized (0.01 to 0.1%). This chain connects TRBV5-4 to TRBJ2-3; TRBD2 matches at 9 bases. The V gene's germline CDR1 is SGHNT and CDR2 YYREEE (reference sequence). The CDR3 runs to 15 residues. V shed 2 bases and J 1 base; nucleotides not matched to a gene: 2. The CDR3 DNA is TGTGCCAGCAGCTTAGCGGGAGGTGGCACAGATACGCAGTATTTT. Translation: CASSLAGGGTDTQYF.

This clone occurred a few times. The chain couples TRBV28 to TRBJ2-5, with 9 positions matching TRBD1. The CDR3 runs 17 residues. The germline V gene has CDR1 MDHEN and CDR2 SYDVKM. Trimming took 3 bases from V and 4 from J; bases not matched to a gene: 12. CDR3 protein: CASSFPTGGAFTETQYF. The CDR3 nucleotides are TGTGCCAGCAGTTTTCCAACAGGGGGCGCTTTTACAGAGACCCAGTACTTC. Supplemented by reference TRBV28 and TRBJ2-5, the full variable domain reads DVKVTQSSRYLVKRTGEKVFLECVQDMDHENMFWYRQDPGLGLRLIYFSYDVKMKEKGDIPEGYSVSREKKERFSLILESASTNQTSMYLCASSFPTGGAFTETQYFGPGTRLLVL.

By share, this clone ranks as medium-sized. The CDR3 DNA follows: TGCGCCAGCAGATTCAGGGTTGATGGCAATCAGCCCCAGCATTTT. The encoded protein is CASRFRVDGNQPQHF. The V and J genes are TRBV10-1 and TRBJ1-5; TRBD1 is a possible D gene (5 bases). This CDR3 comprises 15 residues. Germline V gives CDR1 WNHNN, CDR2 SYGVQD (reference sequence). Trimming pared 6 bases from V and 2 bases from J, leaving 14 bases between.

This clone was seen a handful of times. This rearrangement joins TRBV30 to TRBJ1-6, with D possibly matching TRBD1 (5 bases). Per germline, CDR1 GTSNPN and CDR2 SVGIG (reference sequence). Trimming pared 0 bases from V and 7 bases from J, leaving 10 bases between. CDR3 length: 14 residues. CDR3 nucleotides: TGTGCCTGGAGTGTAAGGGCAGGGAATTCACCCCTCCACTTT. Amino acids: CAWSVRAGNSPLHF. Filled out from reference TRBV30 and TRBJ1-6, the complete variable domain reads SQTIHQWPATLVQPVGSPLSLECTVEGTSNPNLYWYRQAAGRGLQLLFYSVGIGQISSEVPQNLSASRPQDRQFILSSKKLLLSDSGFYLCAWSVRAGNSPLHFGNGTRLTVT.

The genes are TRBV11-2 and TRBJ1-1; 7 bases match TRBD1. CDR3 length equals 13 residues. CDR1 is SGHAT and CDR2 is FQNNGV in the germline V gene. With V trimmed by 2 bases and J by 5 bases, 2 bases remained unmatched. The CDR3, as DNA: TGTGCCAGCAGCTTACCAGGGGGGACTGAAGCTTTCTTT. It yields the protein CASSLPGGTEAFF.

The chain joins TRBV6-6 to TRBJ1-2; 7 nucleotides line up with TRBD1. The germline V gene has CDR1 MNHNY and CDR2 SVGAGI (reference sequence). This CDR3 has 14 amino acids. V dropped 3 bases and J dropped 4; count of bases not matched to a gene: 5. In DNA form, the CDR3 reads TGTGCCAGCAGTTATTCAAGACAGGGCTATGGCTACACCTTC. This codes for CASSYSRQGYGYTF.

This clone has only a few counts. V and J are TRBV28 and TRBJ2-5; 11 positions match TRBD2. The CDR3 length is 16 residues. V dropped 6 bases and J dropped 5; count of bases not matched to a gene: 11. Germline-derived CDR1 and CDR2 are MDHEN and SYDVKM. CDR3 sequence (DNA): TGTGCCAGCAGGGTGATAGCGGGAGGGCCGCGGGAGACCCAGTACTTC. Encoded protein: CASRVIAGGPRETQYF. Full variable domain (rest looked up from reference TRBV28 and TRBJ2-5): DVKVTQSSRYLVKRTGEKVFLECVQDMDHENMFWYRQDPGLGLRLIYFSYDVKMKEKGDIPEGYSVSREKKERFSLILESASTNQTSMYLCASRVIAGGPRETQYFGPGTRLLVL.

This clone has just a few counts. This chain connects TRBV7-6 to TRBJ2-4; D gene unclear. V dropped 1 base and J dropped 1 base, with 8 bases sitting between them. The CDR3 has 15 amino acids. Germline CDR1 is SGHVS and CDR2 is FNYEAQ. The DNA of the CDR3 is TGTGCCAGCAGCTTAGGTGTAGATGCCAAAAACATTCAGTACTTC. It is translated as CASSLGVDAKNIQYF.

By sample share, this clone is medium-sized. The chain recombines TRBV29-1 with TRBJ1-2, with a possible D match to TRBD1 (6 bases). V lost 4 bases and J lost 3, with 12 bases in between. The CDR3 consists of 13 residues. Germline loops: CDR1 SQVTM, CDR2 ANQGSEA. The CDR3 is CSVGQGIYYGYTF. In nucleotides, the CDR3 is TGCAGCGTTGGTCAGGGGATTTACTATGGCTACACCTTC.

The chain is built from TRBV6-1 and TRBJ2-5; 8 bases line up with TRBD2. The CDR3 runs 15 residues. Per germline, CDR1 MNHNS and CDR2 SASEGT. V gave up 5 bases and J gave up 2 bases; unmatched junction bases: 7. In nucleotides, the CDR3 is TGTGCCAGCAGTAAAACTAGCGGTAGACAAGAGACCCAGTACTTC. Protein product: CASSKTSGRQETQYF.

This clone was found a few times. J is TRBJ2-1 and V is TRBV4-2; TRBD2 aligns across 12 bases. Germline V gene sequence: CDR1 LGHNA, CDR2 YNFKEQ. This CDR3 comprises 18 residues. V trimming: 0 bases; J trimming: 6 bases; junction bases outside the gene matches: 9. The CDR3 loop reads CASSQDLGLAGIFNEQFF. In DNA, the CDR3 is TGTGCCAGCAGCCAAGACCTCGGACTAGCGGGAATTTTCAATGAGCAGTTCTTC.

This clone is deemed medium-sized. The chain is built from TRBV5-1 and TRBJ2-1; D possibly corresponds to TRBD2 (7 bases). The germline V and J ends were trimmed by 0 bases and 7 bases, with 14 bases remaining between them. Germline values: CDR1 SGHRS, CDR2 YFSETQ. The CDR3 has 15 amino acids. As DNA, the CDR3 is TGCGCCAGCAGCTTGGAGTCAGGGAGGGGGAATGAGCAGTTCTTC. Translation: CASSLESGRGNEQFF.

This clone qualifies as large (0.1 to 1%). The chain joins TRBV5-1 to TRBJ2-1; unclear D gene. V was clipped by 3 bases and J by 0 bases, with 10 bases between them. The germline gives CDR1 SGHRS, CDR2 YFSETQ. The CDR3 runs to 15 residues. CDR3 amino acids: CASSYSYSSYNEQFF. The DNA for the CDR3 is TGCGCCAGCAGCTACTCCTATAGCTCCTACAATGAGCAGTTCTTC.